This T cell receptor (beta chain) was sequenced for a study of blood T cell repertoires in COVID-19. Background on the study: Material from acute and convalescent COVID-19 was sourced from the United States, Italy and Spain. Sources were T cells, B-cell-depleted T cells, or PBMCs; the material itself was cDNA or gDNA.

CDR1 is SEHNR and CDR2 is FQNEAQ in the germline V gene (reference sequence). CDR3 length: 16 residues. The V end lost 0 bases, the J end lost 6 bases, and 14 bases lay between the germline ends. Authors' processing steps: Estimated nucleated cell counts came from reference gene primer amplification. Generated by immunoSEQ multiplex PCR, the TCRdb table keeps only in-frame clones and is missing some. The DNA gave D and trimming, while V, J and clone size come from that table. The table lists 35,000 or so clones, around 85% of them singletons. The chain recombines TRBV7-9 with TRBJ1-4; perhaps TRBD1 as D (5 bases). Sequencing was carried out using peripheral blood. This TCR was recovered from a man older than 75 with active or convalescent COVID-19. The CDR3 spells CASSLAWRLGDEKLFF. The CDR3 DNA follows: TGTGCCAGCAGCTTAGCTTGGCGGCTAGGGGATGAAAAACTGTTTTTT.